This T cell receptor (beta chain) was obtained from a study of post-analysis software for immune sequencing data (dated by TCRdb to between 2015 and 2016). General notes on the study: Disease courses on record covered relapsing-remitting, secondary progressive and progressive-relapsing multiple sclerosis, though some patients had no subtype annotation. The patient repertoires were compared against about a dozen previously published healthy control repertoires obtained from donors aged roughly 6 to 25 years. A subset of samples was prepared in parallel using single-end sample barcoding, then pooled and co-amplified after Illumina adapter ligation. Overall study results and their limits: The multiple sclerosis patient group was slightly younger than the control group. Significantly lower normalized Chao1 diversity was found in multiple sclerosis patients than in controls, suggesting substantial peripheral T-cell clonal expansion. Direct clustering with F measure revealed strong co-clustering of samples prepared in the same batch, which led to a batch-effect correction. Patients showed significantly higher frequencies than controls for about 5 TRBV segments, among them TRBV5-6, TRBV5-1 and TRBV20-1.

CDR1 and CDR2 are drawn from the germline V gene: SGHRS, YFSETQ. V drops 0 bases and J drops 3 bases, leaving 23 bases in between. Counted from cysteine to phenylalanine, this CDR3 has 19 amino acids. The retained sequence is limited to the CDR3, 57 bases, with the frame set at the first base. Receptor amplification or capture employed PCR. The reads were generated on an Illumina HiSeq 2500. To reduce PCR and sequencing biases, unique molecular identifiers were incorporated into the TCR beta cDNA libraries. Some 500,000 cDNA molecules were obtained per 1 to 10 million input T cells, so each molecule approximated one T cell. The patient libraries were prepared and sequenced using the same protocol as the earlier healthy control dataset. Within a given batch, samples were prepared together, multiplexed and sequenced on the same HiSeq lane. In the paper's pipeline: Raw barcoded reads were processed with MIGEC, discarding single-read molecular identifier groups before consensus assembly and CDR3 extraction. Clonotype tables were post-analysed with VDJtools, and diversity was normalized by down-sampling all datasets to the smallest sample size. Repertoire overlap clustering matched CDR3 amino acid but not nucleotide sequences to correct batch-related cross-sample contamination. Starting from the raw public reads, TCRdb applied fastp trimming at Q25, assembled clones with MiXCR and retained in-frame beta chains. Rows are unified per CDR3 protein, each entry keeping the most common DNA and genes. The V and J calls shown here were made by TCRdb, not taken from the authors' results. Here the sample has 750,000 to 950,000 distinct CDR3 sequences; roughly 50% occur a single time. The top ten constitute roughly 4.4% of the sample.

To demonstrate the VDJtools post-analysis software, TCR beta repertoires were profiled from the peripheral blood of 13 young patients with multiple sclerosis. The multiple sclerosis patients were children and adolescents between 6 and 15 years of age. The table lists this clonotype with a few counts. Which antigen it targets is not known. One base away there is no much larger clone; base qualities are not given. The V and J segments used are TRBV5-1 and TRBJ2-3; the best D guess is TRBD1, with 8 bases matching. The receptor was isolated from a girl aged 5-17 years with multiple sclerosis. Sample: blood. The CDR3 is CASSLDAGGGRGRTDTQYF. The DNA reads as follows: TGCGCCAGCAGCTTGGACGCAGGGGGCGGGAGAGGTCGTACAGATACGCAGTATTTT.